This T cell receptor beta chain stems from a study of shared T cell receptors in the human thymus. The CDR3 has 17 amino acids. In germline, CDR1 is KGHSH, CDR2 LQKENI. J gave up 6 bases and V 6 bases, and 15 bases lay outside the gene matches. This table comes from immunoSEQ multiplex PCR, and its TCRdb copy is limited to in-frame clones, with some not included. The sample consists of approximately 730,000 clones, 80% to 90% of them appearing once. This clone was picked up one time. Separately, the same data were catalogued under a study of human thymus T cells. This second report adds: Thymus tissue was removed during corrective cardiac surgery.

The receptor was isolated from a girl in the first two years of life with a congenital heart defect. Sequencing was performed on thymocytes. The chain combines TRBV18 with TRBJ2-1; 9 bases are a match to TRBD2. Here the CDR3 reads CASSRPGRTSVRNEQFF. The CDR3 DNA reads as TGTGCCAGCTCCCGACCGGGCCGGACTAGCGTACGCAATGAGCAGTTCTTC. The whole variable domain, filled in from reference TRBV18 and TRBJ2-1, reads NAGVMQNPRHLVRRRGQEARLRCSPMKGHSHVYWYRQLPEEGLKFMVYLQKENIIDESGMPKERFSAEFPKEGPSILRIQQVVRGDSAAYFCASSRPGRTSVRNEQFFGPGTRLTVL.